Presented here are 11 T cell receptor beta chains from one specimen sequenced in a study of vaccination and CD4 T cells after COVID-19. Cultured CD4+ T cell DNA was sequenced using the Oncomine TCR Beta short-read assay. TCRdb used MiXCR to reprocess the PCR reads, holding one entry per CDR3 protein. Among approximately 25,000 distinct CDR3 sequences, around two thirds were seen once, and the ten largest hold 6.5% to 8%. The antigens for these receptors are not known. Noted treatment: approximately 10-day PBMC culture with coronavirus spike peptide pools or control peptides (ViraFEST assay). The sequencing sample was made of CD4+ T cells from blood, cultured in vitro. All receptors come from a human donor who had recovered from COVID-19.

The chain is built from TRBV11-3 and TRBJ2-3, with D possibly matching TRBD1 (6 bases). The CDR3 contains 14 residues. Germline-derived CDR1 and CDR2 are SGHNT and YENEEA. V lost 3 bases and J lost 5, with 12 bases in between. The CDR3 coding sequence is TGTGCCAGCAGCTTCCCGGGACACGAAGATACGCAGTATTTT. This sequence encodes CASSFPGHEDTQYF. Full variable domain (rest looked up from reference TRBV11-3 and TRBJ2-3): EAGVVQSPRYKIIEKKQPVAFWCNPISGHNTLYWYLQNLGQGPELLIRYENEEAVDDSQLPKDRFSAERLKGVDSTLKIQPAELGDSAVYLCASSFPGHEDTQYFGPGTRLTVL.

The chain combines TRBV11-2 with TRBJ1-5, with TRBD1 as a possible D gene (6 bases). Germline V lookup: CDR1 SGHAT, CDR2 FQNNGV. The CDR3 totals 15 residues. V was trimmed by 3 bases and J by 2 bases, leaving 11 bases between them. CDR3 residues: CASSFQGGGNQPQHF. The CDR3 bases are TGTGCCAGCAGCTTTCAAGGGGGGGGCAATCAGCCCCAGCATTTT.

This clonotype was counted a few times. This chain links TRBV7-2 with TRBJ2-7, with D possibly TRBD2 on 6 matching bases. This CDR3 has 15 residues. V dropped 2 bases and J dropped 0 bases, with 11 bases sitting between them. The germline V gene has CDR1 SGHTA and CDR2 FQGNSA. CDR3 amino acids: CASSLKAGYSYEQYF. CDR3 DNA: TGTGCCAGCAGCTTAAAGGCGGGATACTCCTACGAGCAGTACTTC.

The chain links TRBV10-1 to TRBJ2-3; D is unresolved. V was pared by 2 bases and J by 6 bases, with 9 bases between. The germline V gene encodes CDR1 WNHNN and CDR2 SYGVQD (reference sequence). This CDR3 is built from 13 residues. The CDR3 sequence: CASSEGVPDTQYF. The CDR3 region has the DNA TGCGCCAGCAGTGAGGGTGTTCCGGATACGCAGTATTTT.

The chain couples TRBV20-1 to TRBJ2-4; D may be TRBD2 (6 bases). This CDR3 contains 16 residues. V lost 5 bases and J lost 2, with 19 bases in between. Germline lookup yields CDR1 DFQATT and CDR2 SNEGSKA (reference sequence). CDR3 DNA sequence: TGCAGTGCTTCGAGGAGGGGTGAATTCTCCAAAAACATTCAGTACTTC. This sequence encodes CSASRRGEFSKNIQYF.

V and J are TRBV19 and TRBJ1-2; no reliable D call. Germline-derived CDR1 and CDR2 are LNHDA and SQIVND (reference sequence). The CDR3 has 12 amino acids. V lost 4 bases to trimming and J lost 3 bases, with 6 bases between them. CDR3 nucleotide sequence: TGTGCCAGTAGTAGGAGAGACTATGGCTACACCTTC. This sequence encodes CASSRRDYGYTF.

This clonotype was observed a handful of times. The chain uses TRBV20-1 and TRBJ1-2, with D maybe TRBD1 (6 bases). Trimming took off 5 bases at V and 6 bases at J, with 19 bases between the two ends. The CDR3 has 14 residues. CDR1 is DFQATT and CDR2 is SNEGSKA in the germline V gene (reference sequence). The CDR3 region is CSAPRRRGADGYTF. The CDR3 region has the DNA TGCAGTGCTCCCCGCCGTCGGGGGGCGGATGGCTACACCTTC.

The chain combines TRBV11-3 with TRBJ2-7; 9 bases match TRBD2. The CDR3 sequence is 14 residues long. V shed 4 bases and J 4 bases; nucleotides not matched to a gene: 5. Germline V gene lookup returns CDR1 SGHNT and CDR2 YENEEA. The CDR3, as DNA: TGTGCCAGCAGCTATGGTAGCGGGAGTTACGAGCAGTACTTC. Translated: CASSYGSGSYEQYF. Full variable domain (outside the CDR3, taken from reference TRBV11-3 and TRBJ2-7): EAGVVQSPRYKIIEKKQPVAFWCNPISGHNTLYWYLQNLGQGPELLIRYENEEAVDDSQLPKDRFSAERLKGVDSTLKIQPAELGDSAVYLCASSYGSGSYEQYFGPGTRLTVT.

CDR3 nucleotide sequence: TGTGCCACTTCGACTAGCGTCAACTACGAGCAGTACTTC. Translation gives CATSTSVNYEQYF. The chain links TRBV19 to TRBJ2-7; 8 bases align to TRBD2. V dropped 10 bases and J dropped 3; count of bases not matched to a gene: 8. The CDR3 totals 13 residues. Per germline, CDR1 LNHDA and CDR2 SQIVND (reference sequence).

CDR3 region: CASSGLSSVVTGELFF. The DNA of the CDR3 is TGTGCCAGCAGTGGCCTGTCGTCCGTAGTCACCGGGGAGCTGTTTTTT. This chain connects TRBV21-1 to TRBJ2-2; TRBD1 is the table's D call and was not checked against the DNA. TRBV21-1 is a pseudogene locus. CDR3 length: 16 residues.

J is TRBJ2-5 and V is TRBV15, with D maybe TRBD1 (5 bases). Trimming removed 0 bases from V and 5 bases from J, with 16 bases in between. CDR1 is LNHNV, CDR2 YYDKDF, per germline (reference sequence). CDR3 length equals 16 residues. The CDR3 region has the DNA TGTGCCACCAGCAGAGATCGTGCCAGGGCCGGCGAGACCCAGTACTTC. Translation: CATSRDRARAGETQYF. Based on the CDR3 plus reference TRBV15 and TRBJ2-5, the full variable domain is DAMVIQNPRYQVTQFGKPVTLSCSQTLNHNVMYWYQQKSSQAPKLLFHYYDKDFNNEADTPDNFQSRRPNTSFCFLDIRSPGLGDTAMYLCATSRDRARAGETQYFGPGTRLLVL.